This TCR beta chain was observed in a study of blood T cell repertoires in COVID-19 (dated by TCRdb to about 2020). Broadly, across the study: Collaborator samples came from the United States, Italy and Spain and covered acute and convalescent phases of COVID-19. The material from the prospective study consisted of cDNA or gDNA derived from T cells, B-cell-depleted T cells, or PBMCs. Subjects who had been exposed to COVID-19, were actively infected with it, or had recovered from it provided the deeply sampled blood TCRbeta repertoires that made up the dataset. Samples were obtained from the ongoing ImmuneRACE study (first 160 participants) and from over 1,000 subjects provided by 6 global collaborators. The repertoires were released in a freely available public database meant as a resource for research on the immune response to SARS-CoV-2. A de-identified subject ID, COVID-19 status, age in years and sex were almost always included in the sample metadata. Where HLA class I and class II types were available, the types were taken from metadata supplied by the sample provider, not from assay-based typing.

Details on this clone: The target of this receptor is not known. Base qualities are not recorded, but no much larger clone differs from it by a single base.

Paper-wide results and their limitations: How much clinical and demographic metadata was included differed by source and by participant, and the metadata was provided uncurated.

Taken from cysteine to phenylalanine, the CDR3 has 16 residues. This entry keeps only the CDR3 DNA: 48 bases, framed from base 1. Sequences KGHSH (CDR1) and LQKENI (CDR2) are obtained from the germline V gene. Relative to germline, V is missing 6 bases and J is missing 4 bases, with 10 bases of the junction outside any gene match. One collaborating source in Seattle enrolled patients while the patients were actively infected and followed the patients over time throughout the course of disease. Whole blood was collected in K2EDTA tubes by collaborating institutions according to the institutions' own protocols. Collaborator samples were shipped for TCRbeta analysis as frozen whole blood, isolated PBMCs, or DNA extracted from either sample type. TCRbeta CDR3 regions were amplified from genomic DNA using the immunoSEQ Assay, a bias-controlled multiplex PCR. The original methods were these. The number of nucleated cells in each sample was estimated from the amplification of reference gene primers within the assay. To quantify the absolute abundance of each unique TCRbeta CDR3 rearrangement, sequence reads were collapsed and filtered. For each sample, productive Simpson clonality was calculated as the square root of Simpson's diversity index over productive rearrangements. TCRdb obtained this table from immuneACCESS and retained in-frame rearrangements with V and J assigned. These tables miss some clones; where compared with another copy, unresolved V genes account for less than half of the shortfall, and the remainder is unexplained. The V and J calls and clone size come from that table; D and trimming were worked out from the DNA. Here the sample has about 300,000 clones; 84% occur a single time. Roughly 1.5% of the sample is taken by the ten largest.

The chain joins TRBV18 to TRBJ1-3; 9 central bases correspond to TRBD1. This TCR was sampled from a human donor with COVID-19, enrolled during active disease. The donor label of this sample is uncertain. The sequencing input was peripheral blood. CDR3 sequence: CASSPSGTGTGNTIYF. Read as DNA, the sequence is TGTGCCAGCTCCCCGTCCGGGACAGGGACCGGAAACACCATATATTTT.